This T cell receptor (beta chain) was observed in a study of T cells in tuberculosis. Here immunoSEQ multiplex PCR was the method, and the copy in TCRdb shows in-frame clones only, minus some. The table has about 20,000 clones, 75% to 90% seen once; the top ten hold roughly 14%. This CDR3 contains 16 residues. V was trimmed by 3 bases and J by 0 bases, leaving 9 bases between them. The germline gives CDR1 LNHDA, CDR2 SQIVND (reference sequence). V gene TRBV19 combines with J gene TRBJ1-6; D perhaps matches TRBD1 (6 bases). This TCR came from a donor aged 10-35 years with latent tuberculosis or without tuberculosis infection. The specimen sequenced was PBMCs. CDR3 DNA sequence: TGTGCCAGTAGTATCCTGGGACACTCCTATAATTCACCCCTCCACTTT. It yields the protein CASSILGHSYNSPLHF.